These 2 T cell receptor beta chains were all obtained from the same sample, sequenced in a study of glioma-infiltrating T cells. Using RNA template, CDR3s of TCR alpha and beta were amplified with iRepertoire arm-PCR. TCRdb recomputed calls from the multiplex PCR reads with MiXCR, one row per CDR3 protein. The sample lists a few hundred thousand distinct CDR3 sequences, about two fifths seen once, with about 11% in the top ten. The sequenced sample was glioma tissue, nonneoplastic brain tissue, or PBMCs (not recorded which). The receptors come from a human donor with low-grade glioma or glioblastoma, undergoing nonglioma brain surgery, or in good health (not recorded which).

This clonotype was found many times. This chain joins TRBV4-2 and TRBJ2-7; D is unclear. Germline V lookup: CDR1 LGHNA, CDR2 YNFKEQ. Trimming removed 1 base at V and 3 bases at J, with 10 bases between. There are 14 residues in the CDR3. Here the CDR3 DNA reads TGTGCCAGCAGCCAAGTCGTGACCCGCTACGAGCAGTACTTC. Translated: CASSQVVTRYEQYF.

This clonotype has at least ten counts. The rearrangement links TRBV6-5 to TRBJ2-7; tentative D call: TRBD1 (7 bases). Trimming left V 1 base short and J 7 bases short, with 14 bases between. CDR1 and CDR2 (germline): MNHEY, SVGAGI. The CDR3 length is 14 residues. The CDR3 sequence: CASSYLSQGGEQYF. As DNA, the CDR3 is TGTGCCAGCAGTTACTTATCTCAGGGGGGTGAGCAGTACTTC.